This T cell receptor beta chain emerged from a study of PD-1 blockade in classical Hodgkin lymphoma. A note on this clone: Its target is not known.

Germline V gives CDR1 LNHNV, CDR2 YYDKDF (reference sequence). The CDR3 has 12 residues. Trimming took off 3 bases at V and 10 bases at J, with 12 bases between the two ends. Sequencing used immunoSEQ multiplex PCR; TCRdb keeps in-frame clones, though not all of them. In the table there are about 58,000 clones, more than 75% of which are singletons. Relapse after autologous stem cell transplantation occurred in every patient, and brentuximab vedotin exposure varied. Study findings and constraints: With CD4+ cells, TCR diversity rose significantly by C4D1, but not with CD8+ cells. It was reported that newly diagnosed patients had less baseline TCR diversity than healthy donors.

This TCR came from a human donor with classical Hodgkin lymphoma. The source was peripheral blood mononuclear cells (PBMCs), collected before the second cycle of nivolumab. The gene calls are TRBV15 and TRBJ1-1; perhaps TRBD1 as D (5 bases). The CDR3: CATSSQGRGAFF. The CDR3 coding sequence is TGTGCCACCAGCAGCCAAGGAAGGGGAGCTTTCTTT.